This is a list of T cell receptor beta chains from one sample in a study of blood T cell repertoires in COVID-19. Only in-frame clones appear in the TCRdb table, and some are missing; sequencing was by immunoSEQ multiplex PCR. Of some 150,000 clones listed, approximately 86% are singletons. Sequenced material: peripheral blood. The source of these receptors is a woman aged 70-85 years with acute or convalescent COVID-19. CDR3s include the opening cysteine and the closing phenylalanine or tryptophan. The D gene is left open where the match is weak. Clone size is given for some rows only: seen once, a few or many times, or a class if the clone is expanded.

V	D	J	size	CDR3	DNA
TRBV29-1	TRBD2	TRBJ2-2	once	CSAGTSGGAVGELFF	TGCAGCGCCGGAACTAGCGGGGGGGCTGTCGGGGAGCTGTTTTTT
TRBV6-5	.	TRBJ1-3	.	CAIRYSSGNTIYF	TGTGCCATCCGATACAGCTCTGGAAACACCATATATTTT
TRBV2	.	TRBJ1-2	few	CASSIRDNGYTF	TGTGCCAGCAGTATACGGGACAATGGCTACACCTTC
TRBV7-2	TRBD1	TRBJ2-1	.	CASRHGGTGGHEQFF	TGTGCCAGCAGACACGGGGGCACAGGGGGTCATGAGCAGTTCTTC
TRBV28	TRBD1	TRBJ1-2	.	CASSFPLGQGHGYTF	TGTGCCAGCAGTTTCCCTTTGGGACAGGGCCATGGCTACACCTTC
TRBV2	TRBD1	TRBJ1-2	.	CASSAGQGAYGYTF	TGTGCCAGCAGTGCGGGACAGGGGGCATATGGCTACACCTTC
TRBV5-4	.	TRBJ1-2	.	CASSLATGYGYTF	TGTGCCAGCAGCTTGGCGACAGGCTATGGCTACACCTTC
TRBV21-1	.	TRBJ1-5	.	CASRPLQGEKFQPQHF	TGTGCCAGCAGACCACTACAGGGGGAAAAGTTTCAGCCCCAGCATTTT
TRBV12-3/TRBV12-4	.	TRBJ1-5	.	CASSLGGQPQHF	TGTGCCAGCAGCTTGGGGGGGCAGCCCCAGCATTTT
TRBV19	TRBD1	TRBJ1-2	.	CASSSGDRRSYGYTF	TGTGCCAGTAGTAGCGGGGACAGAAGAAGCTATGGCTACACCTTC
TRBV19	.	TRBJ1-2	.	CASSISGGGGYGYTF	TGTGCCAGTAGTATAAGCGGAGGCGGCGGTTATGGCTACACCTTC
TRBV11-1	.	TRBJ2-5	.	CASSLRQGGEGTQYF	TGTGCCAGCAGCTTACGCCAGGGGGGCGAGGGGACCCAGTACTTC
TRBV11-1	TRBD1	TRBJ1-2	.	CASSSLTGVVYTF	TGTGCCAGCAGCTCCCTCACAGGGGTAGTCTACACCTTC
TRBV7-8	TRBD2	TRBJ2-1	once	CASSSQFRTSGGAREQFF	TGTGCCAGCAGCTCCCAATTTCGGACTAGCGGGGGGGCTCGTGAGCAGTTCTTC
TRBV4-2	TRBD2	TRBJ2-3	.	CASSPRTSTQYF	TGTGCCAGCAGCCCCCGGACTAGTACGCAGTATTTT
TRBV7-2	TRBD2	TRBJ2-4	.	CASSLRTSGGGKNIQYF	TGTGCCAGCAGCCTCAGGACTAGCGGGGGAGGCAAAAACATTCAGTACTTC
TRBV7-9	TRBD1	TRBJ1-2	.	CASSSGGAGGNYGYTF	TGTGCCAGCAGCTCCGGTGGTGCAGGGGGTAACTATGGCTACACCTTC
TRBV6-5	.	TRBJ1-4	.	CASSPRRGDEKLFF	TGTGCCAGCAGTCCGCGCAGGGGTGATGAAAAACTGTTTTTT
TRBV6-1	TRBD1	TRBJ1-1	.	CASSERQGQDDF	TGTGCCAGCAGTGAGCGACAAGGACAGGACGATTTT
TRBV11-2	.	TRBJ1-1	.	CASRIDRIMNTEAFF	TGTGCCAGCAGAATAGACAGGATTATGAACACTGAAGCTTTCTTT
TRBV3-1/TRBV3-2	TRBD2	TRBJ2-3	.	CASSQRGADTQYF	TGTGCCAGCAGCCAGCGGGGGGCAGATACGCAGTATTTT
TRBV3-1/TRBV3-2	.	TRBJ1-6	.	CASSQDYTGSSPLHF	TGTGCCAGCAGCCAAGATTACACAGGGAGTTCACCCCTCCACTTT
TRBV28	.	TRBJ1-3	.	CASRIHNSGNTIYF	TGTGCCAGCAGAATACACAACTCTGGAAACACCATATATTTT
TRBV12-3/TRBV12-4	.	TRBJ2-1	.	CASSYPNGGQFF	TGTGCCAGCAGTTATCCGAACGGGGGGCAGTTCTTC
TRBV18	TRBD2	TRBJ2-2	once	CASSPPLRGTANTGELFF	TGTGCCAGCTCACCACCTTTGCGGGGGACGGCGAACACCGGGGAGCTGTTTTTT
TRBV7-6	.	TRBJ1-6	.	CASNVRGSPLHF	TGTGCCAGCAACGTTCGAGGGTCACCCCTCCACTTT
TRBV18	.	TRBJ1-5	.	CASSPLGGSNQPQHF	TGTGCCAGCTCACCATTGGGGGGTAGCAATCAGCCCCAGCATTTT
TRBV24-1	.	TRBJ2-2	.	CATSDFGGTNTGELFF	TGTGCCACCAGTGATTTTGGCGGGACGAACACCGGGGAGCTGTTTTTT